A single sample gave rise to the 26 T cell receptor beta chains below, sequenced in a study of multiple sclerosis patients with progressive multifocal leukoencephalopathy. Assay used: immunoSEQ multiplex PCR; TCRdb lists only in-frame clones, some missing. The profile covers about 30,000 clones, with nearly 90% appearing a single time and 1.5% taken by the ten largest. The time point here: 5 to 6 months of natalizumab therapy. The source was PBMCs, collected from a patient treated with natalizumab. Receptors were obtained from a human donor with multiple sclerosis.

The genes are TRBV5-6 and TRBJ1-6; D is unresolved. V lost 4 bases and J lost 7, with 12 bases in between. The CDR3 runs 14 residues. In germline, CDR1 is SGHDT, CDR2 YYEEEE. CDR3 amino acids: CASSPWGQNSPLHF. In DNA form, the CDR3 reads TGTGCCAGCAGCCCCTGGGGTCAGAATTCACCCCTCCACTTT.

Of note for this clone: A junction end diverges from the germline sequence, so it may reflect a read error. The genes are TRBV7-7 and TRBJ1-1; D is undetermined. The CDR3 runs 13 residues. The germline gives CDR1 SSHAT, CDR2 FNYEAQ (reference sequence). The CDR3 region has the DNA TGTGCTAGCAGCTTATACCGGAACACTGAAGCTTTCTTT. Translation: CASSLYRNTEAFF.

V gene TRBV27 combines with J gene TRBJ2-1; D gene unclear. Trimming removed 3 bases at V and 8 bases at J, with 5 bases between. The length of the CDR3 is 11 residues. The germline gives CDR1 MNHEY, CDR2 SMNVEV (reference sequence). The CDR3 DNA follows: TGTGCCAGCAGTTTCGGCCATGAGCAGTTCTTC. Its translation: CASSFGHEQFF.

The chain carries TRBV10-3 and TRBJ2-7; no definite D call. V shed 4 bases and J shed 7 bases, with 11 bases lying between them. CDR1 is ENHRY, CDR2 SYGVKD, per germline. The CDR3 covers 12 residues. The CDR3 DNA follows: TGTGCCATCAGTGGGGCCCTTGGTGAGCAGTACTTC. It yields the protein CAISGALGEQYF.

The chain couples TRBV7-2 to TRBJ2-1; possibly TRBD2 for D (7 bases). Trimming cost V 3 bases and J 8 bases, with 11 bases left between them. Germline V gene data show CDR1 as SGHTA and CDR2 as FQGNSA. This CDR3 spans 13 amino acids. CDR3 bases: TGTGCCAGCAGCTTTGGGGGGGGCGATGAGCAGTTCTTC. This translates into CASSFGGGDEQFF.

The rearrangement joins TRBV6-6 to TRBJ1-2; D is ambiguous. V lost 2 bases, J lost 4 bases, and 11 bases lay in between. This CDR3 is built from 14 residues. Germline assignment: CDR1 MNHNY and CDR2 SVGAGI (reference sequence). The CDR3 bases are TGTGCCAGCAGTTACCTCAGCAGGAGCTATGGCTACACCTTC. As protein: CASSYLSRSYGYTF.

This clone was detected once. The CDR3, as DNA: TGTGCCACCAGCAGATCCAGGGAGTCGTACGAGCAGTACTTC. Amino acid sequence: CATSRSRESYEQYF. The genes are TRBV15 and TRBJ2-7; D could derive from TRBD1 or TRBD2 (5 bases each). Per the germline V gene, CDR1 is LNHNV and CDR2 is YYDKDF (reference sequence). There are 14 residues in the CDR3. V was pared by 2 bases and J by 4 bases, with 12 bases between.

This sequence joins TRBV10-3 and TRBJ2-2; D tentatively reads TRBD1 or TRBD2 (5 bases each). CDR1 is ENHRY and CDR2 is SYGVKD in the germline V gene. V shed 6 bases and J shed 7 bases, with 18 bases lying between them. This CDR3 has 15 amino acids. This CDR3 reads CAIRNGDGDLGELFF. CDR3 sequence (DNA): TGTGCCATCAGGAATGGGGACGGTGACCTCGGGGAGCTGTTTTTT.

V usage is TRBV7-2 and J usage is TRBJ1-1; TRBD1 matches 10 bases. The CDR3 is made up of 14 amino acids. Looked up from germline, CDR1 is SGHTA and CDR2 is FQGNSA. The trim removed 5 bases at V and 4 bases at J, leaving 4 bases unmatched. CDR3 sequence: CASSPWDRGTEAFF. CDR3 coding DNA: TGTGCCAGCAGCCCCTGGGACAGGGGCACTGAAGCTTTCTTT.

The chain carries TRBV28 and TRBJ2-1, with 7 bases lining up with TRBD2. With 6 bases clipped from V and 10 bases from J, the junction kept 18 bases outside the gene matches. The CDR3 has 16 amino acids. From germline, CDR1 is MDHEN and CDR2 SYDVKM. The CDR3 nucleotides are TGTGCCAGCAGACCTCTCGGGACTAATAATCTCGGGGAGCAGTTCTTC. This gives the protein CASRPLGTNNLGEQFF.

The chain couples TRBV7-2 to TRBJ2-7; D gene uncertain. With 1 base removed from V and 7 bases from J, the gap between germline ends came to 17 bases. Germline CDR1 is SGHTA and CDR2 is FQGNSA. The CDR3 extends over 15 amino acids. The DNA of the CDR3 is TGTGCCAGCAGCTTAGTCGGCGCCAAGTCGAGGGAGCAGTACTTC. Translating gives CASSLVGAKSREQYF.

This clone was seen a single time. CDR3 in amino acids: CASSYLGLAESYNEQFF. The CDR3 bases are TGTGCCAGCAGCTACCTGGGACTAGCAGAATCCTACAATGAGCAGTTCTTC. V is TRBV27 and J is TRBJ2-1; 9 bases are shared with TRBD2. J was trimmed by 1 base and V by 6 bases; bases with no gene match: 10. Per the germline V gene, CDR1 is MNHEY and CDR2 is SMNVEV (reference sequence). This CDR3 region has 17 residues.

The V call is TRBV14, the J call TRBJ2-7; no definite D call. CDR3 size: 11 residues. The germline V gene encodes CDR1 SGHDN and CDR2 FVKESK. Trimming stripped 2 bases from V and 5 bases from J, with 4 bases between. The DNA for the CDR3 is TGTGCCAGCAGCCAAAAAAACGAGCAGTACTTC. Translating it yields CASSQKNEQYF.

V gene TRBV19 combines with J gene TRBJ2-3; D gene uncertain. Germline V CDR1 and CDR2: LNHDA, SQIVND (reference sequence). The CDR3 extends over 15 amino acids. V was trimmed by 7 bases and J by 3 bases, leaving 17 bases between them. CDR3 region: CASKSPVLTTDTQYF. CDR3 coding DNA: TGTGCCAGTAAATCCCCAGTCTTAACGACAGATACGCAGTATTTT.

This chain links TRBV6-6 with TRBJ1-2; no clear D gene. CDR1 MNHNY and CDR2 SVGAGI come from the germline V gene (reference sequence). CDR3 size: 13 residues. V lost 6 bases and J 4 bases, leaving 12 bases between the germline ends. Here the CDR3 reads CASSETGLYGYTF. CDR3 bases: TGTGCCAGCAGCGAAACTGGGCTCTATGGCTACACCTTC.

The rearrangement uses TRBV28 and TRBJ1-6; 10 bases agree with TRBD1. CDR1 and CDR2 from the germline V gene are MDHEN and SYDVKM. This CDR3 has 13 amino acids. After removal of 6 bases from V and 7 bases from J, the junction contained 0 bases not matched to a gene. The CDR3 here is CASRGQGNSPLHF. CDR3 sequence (DNA): TGTGCCAGCAGGGGACAGGGGAATTCACCCCTCCACTTT. Together with reference TRBV28 and TRBJ1-6, the CDR3 gives the full variable domain: DVKVTQSSRYLVKRTGEKVFLECVQDMDHENMFWYRQDPGLGLRLIYFSYDVKMKEKGDIPEGYSVSREKKERFSLILESASTNQTSMYLCASRGQGNSPLHFGNGTRLTVT.

The chain couples TRBV14 to TRBJ2-1; 9 bases agree with TRBD2. Germline CDR1 is SGHDN and CDR2 is FVKESK. CDR3 length: 15 residues. V lost 4 bases, J lost 3 bases, and 4 bases stayed unmatched. CDR3 nucleotides: TGTGCCAGCAGCCCTCGGACTAGCGTCTACAATGAGCAGTTCTTC. Its translation: CASSPRTSVYNEQFF.

The chain recombines TRBV9 with TRBJ2-3, with D perhaps matching TRBD1 (6 bases). V gave up 2 bases and J gave up 0 bases, with 19 bases separating them. From germline, CDR1 is SGDLS and CDR2 YYNGEE. The CDR3 is made up of 18 amino acids. CDR3 loop: CASSVVPGTRASTDTQYF. The CDR3 DNA reads as TGTGCCAGCAGCGTCGTGCCCGGGACAAGGGCTAGCACAGATACGCAGTATTTT. Using reference TRBV9 and TRBJ2-3 for the parts outside the CDR3, the full variable domain is DSGVTQTPKHLITATGQRVTLRCSPRSGDLSVYWYQQSLDQGLQFLIQYYNGEERAKGNILERFSAQQFPDLHSELNLSSLELGDSALYFCASSVVPGTRASTDTQYFGPGTRLTVL.

The chain is built from TRBV5-1 and TRBJ2-3; D tentatively fits TRBD1 or TRBD2 (6 bases each). V lost 6 bases, J lost 2 bases, and 19 bases lay in between. Looked up from germline, CDR1 is SGHRS and CDR2 is YFSETQ. The CDR3 is made up of 16 amino acids. CDR3 nucleotides: TGCGCCAGCAAGGAGGGACATACGACCCCCACAGATACGCAGTATTTT. It codes for CASKEGHTTPTDTQYF.

This sequence joins TRBV11-2 and TRBJ2-5; no definite D call. The J call may be mistaken, given a closer DNA end match to TRBJ2-7. Germline V gene sequence: CDR1 SGHAT, CDR2 FQNNGV. CDR3 length: 15 amino acids. CDR3 coding DNA: TGTGCCAGCAGCTTAGTTCCGGACCCTCCCTACGAGCAGTACTTC. Translating gives CASSLVPDPPYEQYF.

The gene calls are TRBV19 and TRBJ1-2; possible D gene TRBD1, 6 bases. The V gene lost 1 base and the J gene lost 6 bases, with 12 bases spanning the gap. Germline V lookup: CDR1 LNHDA, CDR2 SQIVND (reference sequence). CDR3 length: 14 residues. The CDR3 bases are TGTGCCAGTAGTATAGTTCGGGGGCTGAATGGCTACACCTTC. It specifies CASSIVRGLNGYTF.

This clone was counted a single time. This chain uses TRBV6-1 with TRBJ2-5; weak D call: TRBD1 (6 bases). The DNA end is more similar to TRBJ2-7, so the J call may be wrong. This CDR3 is built from 14 residues. Germline-derived CDR1 and CDR2 are MNHNS and SASEGT. For the CDR3, the DNA is TGTGCCAGCAGCGTTACTACAGGGACGAACGAGCAGTACTTC. The encoded protein is CASSVTTGTNEQYF.

The chain combines TRBV5-6 with TRBJ1-1; the D is unclear. The CDR3 is made up of 15 amino acids. Germline CDR1 SGHDT, CDR2 YYEEEE. Trimming stripped 0 bases from V and 1 base from J, with 10 bases between. CDR3 nucleotide sequence: TGTGCCAGCAGCTTGGATGGACGGTGGAACACTGAAGCTTTCTTT. Translation: CASSLDGRWNTEAFF. Complete variable domain (other parts from reference TRBV5-6 and TRBJ1-1): DAGVTQSPTHLIKTRGQQVTLRCSPKSGHDTVSWYQQALGQGPQFIFQYYEEEERQRGNFPDRFSGHQFPNYSSELNVNALLLGDSALYLCASSLDGRWNTEAFFGQGTRLTVV.

V and J are TRBV7-9 and TRBJ2-5; TRBD2 aligns across 7 bases. The J call may be wrong; the DNA end is better matched by TRBJ2-7. CDR3 length: 11 amino acids. Germline V gene sequence: CDR1 SEHNR, CDR2 FQNEAQ (reference sequence). The CDR3 sequence is CAWEGSYEQYF. DNA for the CDR3: TGTGCCTGGGAGGGGTCCTACGAGCAGTACTTC.

The chain employs TRBV13 and TRBJ1-1; D remains unclear. Germline values: CDR1 PRHDT, CDR2 FYEKMQ (reference sequence). V shed 1 base and J shed 6 bases, with 9 bases lying between them. The length of the CDR3 is 13 residues. The CDR3, as DNA: TGTGCCAGCAGCTTAGAGCTCAACGCTGAAGCTTTCTTT. Its protein product is CASSLELNAEAFF.

The J gene is TRBJ2-7, the V gene TRBV15; 11 positions agree with TRBD2. V dropped 1 base and J dropped 5; count of bases not matched to a gene: 4. Germline V gives CDR1 LNHNV, CDR2 YYDKDF (reference sequence). CDR3 length: 15 residues. CDR3 coding DNA: TGTGCCACCAGCAGAGCCGGGACTAGCGGCCACGAGCAGTACTTC. This gives the protein CATSRAGTSGHEQYF.